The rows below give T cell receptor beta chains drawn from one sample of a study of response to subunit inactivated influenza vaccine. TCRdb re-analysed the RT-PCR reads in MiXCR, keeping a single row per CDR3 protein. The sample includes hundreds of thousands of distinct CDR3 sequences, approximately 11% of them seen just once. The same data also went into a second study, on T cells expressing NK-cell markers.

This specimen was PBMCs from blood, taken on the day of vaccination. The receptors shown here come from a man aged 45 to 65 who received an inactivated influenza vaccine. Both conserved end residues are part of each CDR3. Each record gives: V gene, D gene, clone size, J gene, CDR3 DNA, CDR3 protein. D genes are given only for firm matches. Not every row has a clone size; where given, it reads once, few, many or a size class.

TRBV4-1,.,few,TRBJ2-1,TGCGCCAGCAGCCAAGGGCAGGTTAGCTACAATGAGCAGTTCTTC,CASSQGQVSYNEQFF
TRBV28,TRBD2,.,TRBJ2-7,TGTGCCAGCAGTCCACTGAAGGGACTAGCGGGGCGACCCTACGAGCAGTACTTC,CASSPLKGLAGRPYEQYF
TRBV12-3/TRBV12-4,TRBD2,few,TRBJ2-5,TGTGCCAGCAGCCCCCCAGGGCTAGCGGACCAAGAGACCCAGTACTTC,CASSPPGLADQETQYF
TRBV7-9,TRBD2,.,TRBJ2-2,TGTGCCAGCAGCCCATTCCGGGAGGAGGGCACCGGGGAGCTGTTTTTT,CASSPFREEGTGELFF
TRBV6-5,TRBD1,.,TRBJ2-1,TGTGCCAGCAGTCTACGTCCGGGACAGGGGTTCAATGAGCAGTTCTTC,CASSLRPGQGFNEQFF
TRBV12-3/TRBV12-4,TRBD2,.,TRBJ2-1,TGTGCCAGCAGTCGACTAGCGGGGGCCGACAATGAGCAGTTCTTC,CASSRLAGADNEQFF
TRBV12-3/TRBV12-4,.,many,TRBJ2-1,TGTGCCAGCAGCCAACTAGCTGGTAACAATGAGCAGTTCTTC,CASSQLAGNNEQFF
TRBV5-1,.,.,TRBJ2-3,TGCGCCAGCAGCGCTCGACAGATCACAGATACGCAGTATTTT,CASSARQITDTQYF
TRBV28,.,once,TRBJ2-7,TGTGCCAGCAGTTTAGGGGGGGGCCCTCACTACGAGCAGTACTTC,CASSLGGGPHYEQYF
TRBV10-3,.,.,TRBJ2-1,TGTGCCATCAGTGCCGGTTACAATGAGCAGTTCTTC,CAISAGYNEQFF
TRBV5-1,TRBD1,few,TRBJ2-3,TGCGCCAGCAGCTTGGAAAACACTCCGGGACAGGGATGGGATACGCAGTATTTT,CASSLENTPGQGWDTQYF
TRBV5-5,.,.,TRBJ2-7,TGTGCCAGCAGCTGGGGGACAAAAATTTACGAGCAGTACTTC,CASSWGTKIYEQYF
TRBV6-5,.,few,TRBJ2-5,TGTGCCAGCAGTTACTCACCAGGTCAAGAGACCCAGTACTTC,CASSYSPGQETQYF
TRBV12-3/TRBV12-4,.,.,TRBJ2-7,TGTGCCAGCAGTTTCCGGACGTTTGCCGAGCAGTACTTC,CASSFRTFAEQYF
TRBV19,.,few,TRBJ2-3,TGTGCCAGTAGCGATCTAGCGTCGGGCACAGATACGCAGTATTTT,CASSDLASGTDTQYF
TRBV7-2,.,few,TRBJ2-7,TGTGCCAGCAGCCCGAATTCGGGGGTCAGAGCCTACGAGCAGTACTTC,CASSPNSGVRAYEQYF
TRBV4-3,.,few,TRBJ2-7,TGCGCCAGCAGCCAGTACGGAGGCTACGAGCAGTACTTC,CASSQYGGYEQYF
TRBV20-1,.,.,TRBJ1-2,TGCAGTGCTGGGGGGCTCTATGGCTACACCTTC,CSAGGLYGYTF
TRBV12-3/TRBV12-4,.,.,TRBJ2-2,TGTGCCAGCAGTTCCCCCCAGCGGAGGCCCGGGGAGCTGTTTTTT,CASSSPQRRPGELFF
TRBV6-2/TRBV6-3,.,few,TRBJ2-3,TGTGCCAGCAGTTACACGGGACGCCTTACGCAGTATTTT,CASSYTGRLTQYF
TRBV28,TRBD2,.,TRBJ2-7,TGTGCCAGCGAGGGACGGGGGGCCTACGAGCAGTACTTC,CASEGRGAYEQYF
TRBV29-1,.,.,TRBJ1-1,TGCAGCGTTGAAAAGGGAGTCTACACTGAAGCTTTCTTT,CSVEKGVYTEAFF
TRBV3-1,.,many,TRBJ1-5,TGTGCCAGCAGCCAAGATGTGACAACTTATAGCAATCAGCCCCAGCATTTT,CASSQDVTTYSNQPQHF
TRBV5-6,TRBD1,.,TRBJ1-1,TGTGCCAGCAGCTTACCCGGGGACAGTAAAGAAGCTTTCTTT,CASSLPGDSKEAFF
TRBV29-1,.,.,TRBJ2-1,TGCAGCGTTGCAAACGGGGCAACCTACAATGAGCAGTTCTTC,CSVANGATYNEQFF
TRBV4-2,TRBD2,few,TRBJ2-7,TGTGCCAGCAGCCCCGGGACTAGCGATGGCTACGAGCAGTACTTC,CASSPGTSDGYEQYF
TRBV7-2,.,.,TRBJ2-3,TGTGCCAGCACCCGAGGGACTAGCACAGATACGCAGTATTTT,CASTRGTSTDTQYF
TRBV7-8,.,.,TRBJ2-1,TGTGCCAGCAGCCCGGTTTACGGGAACAATGAGCAGTTCTTC,CASSPVYGNNEQFF
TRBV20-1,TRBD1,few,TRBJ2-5,TGCAGTGCTGCCCGGGACAGTTTTCAAGAGACCCAGTACTTC,CSAARDSFQETQYF
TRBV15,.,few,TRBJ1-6,TGTGCCACCAGCCGCACACGGTCGTTGAATTCACCCCTCCACTTT,CATSRTRSLNSPLHF
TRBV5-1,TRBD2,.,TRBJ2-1,TGCGCCAGCAGCGACGGGCTAGCGGCGCACGGTGAGCAGTTCTTC,CASSDGLAAHGEQFF
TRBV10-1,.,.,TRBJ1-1,TGCGCCAGCAGTGAGGAGGGGTCGAATGAAGCTTTCTTT,CASSEEGSNEAFF
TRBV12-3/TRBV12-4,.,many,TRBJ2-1,TGTGCCAGCAGGGCGGGTCAAGGCCGCAATGAGCAGTTCTTC,CASRAGQGRNEQFF
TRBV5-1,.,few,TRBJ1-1,TGCGCCAGCAGCTTTAATGCGGTTACTGAAGCTTTCTTT,CASSFNAVTEAFF
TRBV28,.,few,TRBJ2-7,TGTGCCAGCAGTCCAGAGGAAGTGAGCTCCTACGAGCAGTACTTC,CASSPEEVSSYEQYF
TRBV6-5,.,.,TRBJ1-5,TGTGCCAGCAGTTACTCCTGGTACGGCAGCGATAGCAATCAGCCCCAGCATTTT,CASSYSWYGSDSNQPQHF
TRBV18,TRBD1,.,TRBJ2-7,TGTGCCAGCTCCCCGGGACAGGGGGTGTTGACCTACGAGCAGTACTTC,CASSPGQGVLTYEQYF
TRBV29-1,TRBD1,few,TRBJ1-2,TGCAGCGTTGCAGGGGGCGTGGACTATGGCTACACCTTC,CSVAGGVDYGYTF
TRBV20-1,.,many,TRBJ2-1,TGCAGTGCAACCGGGACACTGAGGAATAATGAGCAGTTCTTC,CSATGTLRNNEQFF
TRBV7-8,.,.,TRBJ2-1,TGTGCCAGCAGCTTACGGGTTGGAGGTCACAATGAGCAGTTCTTC,CASSLRVGGHNEQFF
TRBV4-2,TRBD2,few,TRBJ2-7,TGTGCCAGCAGCCAAGGGGCGGGGGTCGAGCAGTACTTC,CASSQGAGVEQYF
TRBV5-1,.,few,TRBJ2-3,TGCGCCAGCAATGGGGATAGCACAGATACGCAGTATTTT,CASNGDSTDTQYF
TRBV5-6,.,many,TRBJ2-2,TGTGCCAGCAGCTTCTTTGGGGCCTGGGGCGGGGAGCTGTTTTTT,CASSFFGAWGGELFF
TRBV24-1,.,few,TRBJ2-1,TGTGCCACCAGTGAGGACACGAATGAGCAGTTCTTC,CATSEDTNEQFF
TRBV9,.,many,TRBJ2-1,TGTGCCAGCAGCGAGCGCATCAGTGGACAGATCTCCTACAATGAGCAGTTCTTC,CASSERISGQISYNEQFF
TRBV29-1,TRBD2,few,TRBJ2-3,TGCAGCGTTACAAGCGGGAGTTCAGATACGCAGTATTTT,CSVTSGSSDTQYF
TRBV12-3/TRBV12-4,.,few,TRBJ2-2,TGTGCCAGCAGTGTTCAAAACACCGGGGAGCTGTTTTTT,CASSVQNTGELFF
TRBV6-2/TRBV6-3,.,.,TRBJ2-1,TGTGCCAGCAGCCTAGGACAGCTCAATGAGCAGTTCTTC,CASSLGQLNEQFF
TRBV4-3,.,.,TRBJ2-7,TGCGCCAGCAGCCCCCGGCCGGGCTCGGGGGAGCAGTACTTC,CASSPRPGSGEQYF
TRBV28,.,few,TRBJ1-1,TGTGCCAGCAGTAAAACTTTCGGTGAAGCTTTCTTT,CASSKTFGEAFF
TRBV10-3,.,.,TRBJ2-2,TGTGCCATCAGTGAGTCGATCGGGACCGGGGAGCTGTTTTTT,CAISESIGTGELFF
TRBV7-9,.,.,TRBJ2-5,TGTGCCAGCAGCTCATCCCCGGGGCAGGGACAAGAGACCCAGTACTTC,CASSSSPGQGQETQYF
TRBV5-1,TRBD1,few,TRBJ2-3,TGCGCCAGCAGCCCAGGGGGTTGGGGGAATGCGGATACGCAGTATTTT,CASSPGGWGNADTQYF
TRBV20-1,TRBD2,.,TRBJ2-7,TGCAGTGCTAGAGATGTTAGCGGGGCCTACGAGCAGTACTTC,CSARDVSGAYEQYF